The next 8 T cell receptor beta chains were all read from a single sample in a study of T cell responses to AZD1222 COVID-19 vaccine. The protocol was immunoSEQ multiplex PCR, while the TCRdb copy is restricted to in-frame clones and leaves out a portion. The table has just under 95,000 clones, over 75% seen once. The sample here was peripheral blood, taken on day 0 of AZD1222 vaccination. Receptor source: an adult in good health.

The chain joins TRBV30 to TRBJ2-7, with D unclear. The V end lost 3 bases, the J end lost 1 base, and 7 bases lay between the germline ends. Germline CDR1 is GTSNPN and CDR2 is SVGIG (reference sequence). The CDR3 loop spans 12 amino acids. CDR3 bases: TGTGCCTGGAGAGGTAGATCCTACGAGCAGTACTTC. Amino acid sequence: CAWRGRSYEQYF.

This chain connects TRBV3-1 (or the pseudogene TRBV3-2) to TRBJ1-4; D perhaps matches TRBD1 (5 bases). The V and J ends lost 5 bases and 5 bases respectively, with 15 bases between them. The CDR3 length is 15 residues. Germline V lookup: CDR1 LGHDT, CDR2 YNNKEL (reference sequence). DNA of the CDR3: TGTGCCAGCAGCGAGGGACCAGGGCCGAATGAAAAACTGTTTTTT. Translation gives CASSEGPGPNEKLFF.

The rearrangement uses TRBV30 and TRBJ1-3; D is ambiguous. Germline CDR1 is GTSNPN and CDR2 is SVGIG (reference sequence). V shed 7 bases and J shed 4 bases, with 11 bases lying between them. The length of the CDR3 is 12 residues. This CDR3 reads CASTGGGNTIYF. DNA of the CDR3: TGTGCCTCCACGGGAGGGGGAAACACCATATATTTT.

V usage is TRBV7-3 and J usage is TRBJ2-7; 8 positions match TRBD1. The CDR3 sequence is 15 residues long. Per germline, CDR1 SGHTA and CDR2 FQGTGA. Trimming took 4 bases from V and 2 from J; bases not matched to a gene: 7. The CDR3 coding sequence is TGTGCCAGCAGCTACCGGGACAGGCTAACCTACGAGCAGTACTTC. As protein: CASSYRDRLTYEQYF.

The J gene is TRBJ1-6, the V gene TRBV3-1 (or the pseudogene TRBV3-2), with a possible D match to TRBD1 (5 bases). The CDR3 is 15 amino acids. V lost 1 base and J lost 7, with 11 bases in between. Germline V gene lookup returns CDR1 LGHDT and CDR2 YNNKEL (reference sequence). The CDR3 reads CASSQGKGRNSPLHF. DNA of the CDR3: TGTGCCAGCAGCCAAGGAAAGGGGCGCAATTCACCCCTCCACTTT.

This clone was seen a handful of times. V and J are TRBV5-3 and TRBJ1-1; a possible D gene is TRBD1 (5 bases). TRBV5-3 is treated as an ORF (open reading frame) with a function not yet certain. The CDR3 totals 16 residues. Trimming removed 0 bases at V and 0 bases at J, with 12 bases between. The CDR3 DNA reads TGTGCCAGAAGCTTGGAAGGGGTCTCGGTGAACACTGAAGCTTTCTTT. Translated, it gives CARSLEGVSVNTEAFF.

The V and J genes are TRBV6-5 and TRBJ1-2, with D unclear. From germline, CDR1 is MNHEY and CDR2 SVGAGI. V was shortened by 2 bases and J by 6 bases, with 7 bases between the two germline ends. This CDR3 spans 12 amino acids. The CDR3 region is CASSYRGDGYTF. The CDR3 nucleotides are TGTGCCAGCAGTTACCGGGGAGATGGCTACACCTTC.

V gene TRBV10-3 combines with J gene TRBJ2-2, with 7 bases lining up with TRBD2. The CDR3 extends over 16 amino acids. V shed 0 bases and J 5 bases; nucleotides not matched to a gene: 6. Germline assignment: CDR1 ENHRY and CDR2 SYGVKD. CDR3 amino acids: CAISESGGRATGELFF. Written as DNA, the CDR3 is TGTGCCATCAGTGAGTCCGGCGGGAGAGCTACCGGGGAGCTGTTTTTT.